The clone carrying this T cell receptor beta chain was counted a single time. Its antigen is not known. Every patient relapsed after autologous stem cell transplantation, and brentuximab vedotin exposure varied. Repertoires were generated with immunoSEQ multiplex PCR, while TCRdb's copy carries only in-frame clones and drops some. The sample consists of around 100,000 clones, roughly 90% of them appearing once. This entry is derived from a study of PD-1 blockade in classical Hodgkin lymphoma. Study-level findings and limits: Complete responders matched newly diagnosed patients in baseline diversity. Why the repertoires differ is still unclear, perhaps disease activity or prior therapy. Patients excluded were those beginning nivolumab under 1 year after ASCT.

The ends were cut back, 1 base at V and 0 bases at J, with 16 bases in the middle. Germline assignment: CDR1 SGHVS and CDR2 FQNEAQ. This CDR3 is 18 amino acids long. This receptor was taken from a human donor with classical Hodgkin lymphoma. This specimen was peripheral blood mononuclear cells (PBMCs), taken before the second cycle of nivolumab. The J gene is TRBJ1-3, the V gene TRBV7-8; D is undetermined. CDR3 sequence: CASSLVWGGKSSGNTIYF. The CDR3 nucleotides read TGTGCCAGCAGCTTAGTCTGGGGTGGGAAGAGCTCTGGAAACACCATATATTTT.